This T cell receptor beta chain emerged from a study of T cells in localized non-small cell lung cancer. Study results and limitations: Among the tissues sampled, uninvolved adjacent lung had the highest T cell clonality, above tumor. A median of around 57 clones ranked among the top 100 in tumor appeared in adjacent lung. There was an association of higher blood T cell density with longer overall survival.

Looked up from germline, CDR1 is SGHDT and CDR2 is YYEEEE. The CDR3 runs to 15 residues. V dropped 5 bases and J dropped 5; count of bases not matched to a gene: 9. The sample holds one count of this clone. Its specificity is unknown. Libraries were prepared by immunoSEQ multiplex PCR; TCRdb keeps only in-frame clonotypes and omits some of them. The sample lists tens of thousands of clones; roughly 84% were seen once. The sequence was collected from a man between 40 and 69 years old with stage III lung adenocarcinoma. The material was peripheral blood mononuclear cells, obtained before any cancer treatment. The gene calls are TRBV5-6 and TRBJ2-1; 8 positions agree with TRBD1. The CDR3 DNA is TGTGCCAGCAGAGAAACAGGGGGTCCCCACAATGAGCAGTTCTTC. Its protein is CASRETGGPHNEQFF.